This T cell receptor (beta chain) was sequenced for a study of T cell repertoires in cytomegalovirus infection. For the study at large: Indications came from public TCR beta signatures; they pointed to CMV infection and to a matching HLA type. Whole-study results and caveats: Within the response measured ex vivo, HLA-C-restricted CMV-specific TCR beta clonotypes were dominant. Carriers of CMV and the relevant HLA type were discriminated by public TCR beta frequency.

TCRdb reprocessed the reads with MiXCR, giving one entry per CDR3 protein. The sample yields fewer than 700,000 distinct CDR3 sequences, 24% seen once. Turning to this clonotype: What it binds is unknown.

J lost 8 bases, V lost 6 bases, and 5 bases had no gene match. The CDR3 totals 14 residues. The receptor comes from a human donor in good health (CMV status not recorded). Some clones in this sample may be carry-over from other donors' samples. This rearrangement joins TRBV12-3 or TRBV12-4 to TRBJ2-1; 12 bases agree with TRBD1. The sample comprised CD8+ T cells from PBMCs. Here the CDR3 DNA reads TGTGCCAGCAGGCCGGGGACAGGGGGCTATGAGCAGTTCTTC. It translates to CASRPGTGGYEQFF.